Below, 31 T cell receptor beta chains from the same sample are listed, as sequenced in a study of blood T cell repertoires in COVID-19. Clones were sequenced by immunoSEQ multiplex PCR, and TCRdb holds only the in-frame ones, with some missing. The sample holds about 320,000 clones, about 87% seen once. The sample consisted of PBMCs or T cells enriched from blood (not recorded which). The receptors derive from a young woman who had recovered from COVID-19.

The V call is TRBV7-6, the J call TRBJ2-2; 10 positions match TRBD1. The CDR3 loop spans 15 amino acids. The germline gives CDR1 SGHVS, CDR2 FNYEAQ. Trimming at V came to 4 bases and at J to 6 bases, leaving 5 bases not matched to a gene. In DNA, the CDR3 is TGTGCCAGCAGCTCGGGACAGGGGTTCTCCGGGGAGCTGTTTTTT. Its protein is CASSSGQGFSGELFF. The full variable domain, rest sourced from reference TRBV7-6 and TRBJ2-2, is GAGVSQSPRYKVTKRGQDVALRCDPISGHVSLYWYRQALGQGPEFLTYFNYEAQQDKSGLPNDRFSAERPEGSISTLTIQRTEQRDSAMYRCASSSGQGFSGELFFGEGSRLTVL.

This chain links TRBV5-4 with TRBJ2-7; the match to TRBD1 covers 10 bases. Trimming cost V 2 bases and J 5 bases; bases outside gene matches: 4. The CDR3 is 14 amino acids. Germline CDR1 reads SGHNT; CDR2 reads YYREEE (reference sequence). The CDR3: CASSLRQGAHEQYF. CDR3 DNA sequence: TGTGCCAGCAGCTTACGACAGGGGGCTCACGAGCAGTACTTC. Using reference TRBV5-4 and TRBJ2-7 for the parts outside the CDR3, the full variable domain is ETGVTQSPTHLIKTRGQQVTLRCSSQSGHNTVSWYQQALGQGPQFIFQYYREEENGRGNFPPRFSGLQFPNYSSELNVNALELDDSALYLCASSLRQGAHEQYFGPGTRLTVT.

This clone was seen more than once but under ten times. CDR3 nucleotide sequence: TGTGCCAGCAGGCCTCCGGGACTAGCGAGCACAGATACGCAGTATTTT. It translates to CASRPPGLASTDTQYF. V usage is TRBV28 and J usage is TRBJ2-3, with TRBD2 matching over 10 bases. J lost 0 bases, V lost 6 bases, and 6 bases had no gene match. The CDR3 runs 16 residues. Germline V lookup: CDR1 MDHEN, CDR2 SYDVKM.

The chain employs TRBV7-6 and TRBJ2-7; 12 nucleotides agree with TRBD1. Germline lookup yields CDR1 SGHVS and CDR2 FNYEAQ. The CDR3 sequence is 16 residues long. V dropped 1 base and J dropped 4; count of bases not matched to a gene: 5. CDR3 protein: CASSLDGTGGLYEQYF. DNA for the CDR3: TGTGCCAGCAGCTTAGACGGGACAGGGGGCCTGTACGAGCAGTACTTC. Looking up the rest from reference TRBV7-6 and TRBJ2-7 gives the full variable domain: GAGVSQSPRYKVTKRGQDVALRCDPISGHVSLYWYRQALGQGPEFLTYFNYEAQQDKSGLPNDRFSAERPEGSISTLTIQRTEQRDSAMYRCASSLDGTGGLYEQYFGPGTRLTVT.

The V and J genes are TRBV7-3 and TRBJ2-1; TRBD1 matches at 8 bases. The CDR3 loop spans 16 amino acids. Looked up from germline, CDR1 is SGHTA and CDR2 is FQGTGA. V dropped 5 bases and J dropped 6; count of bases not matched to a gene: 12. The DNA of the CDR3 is TGTGCCAGCAGCCCAGTCCGGGACAGGTGGGGCAATGAGCAGTTCTTC. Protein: CASSPVRDRWGNEQFF.

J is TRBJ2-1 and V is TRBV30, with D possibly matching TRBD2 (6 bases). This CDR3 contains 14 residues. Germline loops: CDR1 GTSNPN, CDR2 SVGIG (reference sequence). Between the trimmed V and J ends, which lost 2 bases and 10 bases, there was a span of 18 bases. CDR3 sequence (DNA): TGTGCCTGGAGTCGACTTAGCGCGGAGGGCGAGCAGTTCTTC. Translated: CAWSRLSAEGEQFF.

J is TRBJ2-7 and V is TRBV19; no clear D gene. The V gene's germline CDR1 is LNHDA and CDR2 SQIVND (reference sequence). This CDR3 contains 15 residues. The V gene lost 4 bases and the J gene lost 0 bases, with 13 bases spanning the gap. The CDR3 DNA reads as TGTGCCAGTAGTACTACCGGGTTCAGCTCCTACGAGCAGTACTTC. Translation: CASSTTGFSSYEQYF.

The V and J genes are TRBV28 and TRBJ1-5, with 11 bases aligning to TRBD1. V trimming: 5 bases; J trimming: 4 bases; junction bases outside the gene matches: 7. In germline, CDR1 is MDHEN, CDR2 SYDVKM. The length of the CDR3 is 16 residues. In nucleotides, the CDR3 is TGTGCCAGCAGTAACCGGACAGGGGGCTTAAATCAGCCCCAGCATTTT. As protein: CASSNRTGGLNQPQHF.

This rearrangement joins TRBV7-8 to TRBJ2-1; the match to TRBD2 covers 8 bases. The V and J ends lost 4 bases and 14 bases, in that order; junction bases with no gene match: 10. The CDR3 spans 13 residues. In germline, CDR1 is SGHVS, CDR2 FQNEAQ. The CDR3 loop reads CASSSTQRGHKFF. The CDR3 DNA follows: TGTGCCAGCAGCTCCACCCAGCGGGGGCATAAGTTCTTC.

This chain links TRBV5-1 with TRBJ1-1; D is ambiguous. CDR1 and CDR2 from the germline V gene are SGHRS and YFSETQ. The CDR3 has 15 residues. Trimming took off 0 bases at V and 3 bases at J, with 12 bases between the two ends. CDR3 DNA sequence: TGCGCCAGCAGCTTGGCCCCCGGAGGGTACACTGAAGCTTTCTTT. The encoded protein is CASSLAPGGYTEAFF.

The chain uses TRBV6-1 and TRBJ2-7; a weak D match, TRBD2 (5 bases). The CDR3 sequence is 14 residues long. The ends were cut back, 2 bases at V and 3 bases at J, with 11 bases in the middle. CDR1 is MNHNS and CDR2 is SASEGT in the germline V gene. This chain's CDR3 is CASSERGSYYEQYF. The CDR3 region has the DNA TGTGCCAGCAGTGAAAGAGGGAGTTACTACGAGCAGTACTTC.

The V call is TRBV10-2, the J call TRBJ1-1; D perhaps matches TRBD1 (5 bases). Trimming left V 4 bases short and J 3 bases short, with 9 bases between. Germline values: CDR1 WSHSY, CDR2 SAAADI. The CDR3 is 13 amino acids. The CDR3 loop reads CASSGDSYTEAFF. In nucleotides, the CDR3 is TGCGCCAGCAGTGGCGACAGTTACACTGAAGCTTTCTTT.

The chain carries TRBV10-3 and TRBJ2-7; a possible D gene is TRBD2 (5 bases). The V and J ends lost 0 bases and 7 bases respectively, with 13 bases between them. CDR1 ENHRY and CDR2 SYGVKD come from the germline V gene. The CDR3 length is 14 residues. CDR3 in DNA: TGTGCCATCAGTGAGTCAGGGAGCTTTCGAGAGCAGTACTTC. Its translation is CAISESGSFREQYF.

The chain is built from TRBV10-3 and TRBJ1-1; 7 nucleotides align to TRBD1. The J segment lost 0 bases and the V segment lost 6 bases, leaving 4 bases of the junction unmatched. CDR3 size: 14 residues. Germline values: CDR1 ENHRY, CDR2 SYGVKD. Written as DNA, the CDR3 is TGTGCCATCAGGCCGACAGGGATGAACACTGAAGCTTTCTTT. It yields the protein CAIRPTGMNTEAFF.

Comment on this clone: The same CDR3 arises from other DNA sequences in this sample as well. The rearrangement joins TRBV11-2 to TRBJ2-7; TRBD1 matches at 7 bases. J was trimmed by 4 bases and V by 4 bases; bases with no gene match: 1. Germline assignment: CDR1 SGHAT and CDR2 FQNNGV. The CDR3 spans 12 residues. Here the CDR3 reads CASSSQGYEQYF. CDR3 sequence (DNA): TGTGCCAGCAGCTCACAGGGGTACGAGCAGTACTTC.

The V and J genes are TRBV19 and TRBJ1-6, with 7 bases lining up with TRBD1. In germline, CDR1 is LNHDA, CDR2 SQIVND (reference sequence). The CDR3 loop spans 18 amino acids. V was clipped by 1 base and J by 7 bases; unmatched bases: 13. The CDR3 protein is CASSIGSISGQWNSPLHF. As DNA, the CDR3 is TGTGCCAGTAGTATAGGAAGTATTTCGGGACAGTGGAATTCACCCCTCCACTTT.

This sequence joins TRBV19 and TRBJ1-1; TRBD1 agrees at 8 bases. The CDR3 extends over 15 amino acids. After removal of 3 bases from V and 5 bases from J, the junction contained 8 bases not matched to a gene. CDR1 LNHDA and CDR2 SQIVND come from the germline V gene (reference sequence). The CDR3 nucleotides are TGTGCCAGTAGTATCGGACAGGGAGGCGGGACTGAAGCTTTCTTT. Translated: CASSIGQGGGTEAFF.

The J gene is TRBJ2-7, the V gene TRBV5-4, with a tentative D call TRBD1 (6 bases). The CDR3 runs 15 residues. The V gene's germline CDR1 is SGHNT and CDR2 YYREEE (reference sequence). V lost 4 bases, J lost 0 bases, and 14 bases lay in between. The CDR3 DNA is TGTGCCAGCAGCACCCGACAGGCGAGCTCCTACGAGCAGTACTTC. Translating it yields CASSTRQASSYEQYF.

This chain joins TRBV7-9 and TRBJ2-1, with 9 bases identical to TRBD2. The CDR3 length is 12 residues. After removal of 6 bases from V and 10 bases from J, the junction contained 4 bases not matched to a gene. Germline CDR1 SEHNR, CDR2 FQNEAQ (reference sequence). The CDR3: CASREAGGEQFF. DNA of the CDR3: TGTGCCAGCAGAGAGGCGGGAGGGGAGCAGTTCTTC.

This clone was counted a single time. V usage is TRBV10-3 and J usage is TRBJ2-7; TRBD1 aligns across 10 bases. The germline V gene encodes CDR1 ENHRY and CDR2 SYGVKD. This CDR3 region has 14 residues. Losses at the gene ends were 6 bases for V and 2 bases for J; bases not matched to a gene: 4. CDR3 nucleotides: TGTGCCATCAGGGAGACAGGGGGCGCCTACGAGCAGTACTTC. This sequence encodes CAIRETGGAYEQYF.

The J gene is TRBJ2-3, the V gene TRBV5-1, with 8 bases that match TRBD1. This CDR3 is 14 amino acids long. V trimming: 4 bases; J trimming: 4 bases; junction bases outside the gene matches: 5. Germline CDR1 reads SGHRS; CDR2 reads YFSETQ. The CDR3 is CASSQGQGPDTQYF. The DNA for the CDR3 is TGCGCCAGCAGCCAAGGACAGGGTCCAGATACGCAGTATTTT.

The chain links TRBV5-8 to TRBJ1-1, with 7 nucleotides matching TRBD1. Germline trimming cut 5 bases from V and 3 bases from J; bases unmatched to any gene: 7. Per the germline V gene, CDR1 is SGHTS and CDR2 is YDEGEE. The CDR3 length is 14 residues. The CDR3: CASSPNDRDTEAFF. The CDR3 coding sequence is TGTGCCAGCAGTCCCAATGACAGGGACACTGAAGCTTTCTTT.

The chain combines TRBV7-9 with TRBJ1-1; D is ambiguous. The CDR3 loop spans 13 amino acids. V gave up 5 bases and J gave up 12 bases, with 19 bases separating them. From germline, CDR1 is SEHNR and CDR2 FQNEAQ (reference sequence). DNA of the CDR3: TGTGCCAGCAGCCTAGGGTTCCCCACGGAGACTTTCTTT. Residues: CASSLGFPTETFF.

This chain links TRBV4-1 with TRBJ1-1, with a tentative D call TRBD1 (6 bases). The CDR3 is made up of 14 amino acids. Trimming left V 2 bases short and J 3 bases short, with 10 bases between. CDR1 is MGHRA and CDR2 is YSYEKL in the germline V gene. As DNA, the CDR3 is TGCGCCAGCAGCCAACAGGGGTCTTACACTGAAGCTTTCTTT. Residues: CASSQQGSYTEAFF.

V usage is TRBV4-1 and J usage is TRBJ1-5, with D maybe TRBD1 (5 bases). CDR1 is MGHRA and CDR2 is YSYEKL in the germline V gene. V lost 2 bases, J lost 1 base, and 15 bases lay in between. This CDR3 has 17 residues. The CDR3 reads CASSQSEGAGSNQPQHF. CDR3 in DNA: TGCGCCAGCAGCCAAAGTGAAGGGGCGGGGAGCAATCAGCCCCAGCATTTT.

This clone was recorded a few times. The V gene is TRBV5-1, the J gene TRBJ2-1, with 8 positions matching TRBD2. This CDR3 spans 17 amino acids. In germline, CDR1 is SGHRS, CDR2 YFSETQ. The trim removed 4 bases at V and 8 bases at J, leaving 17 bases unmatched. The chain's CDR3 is CASSLLAGPGWLDEQFF. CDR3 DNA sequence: TGCGCCAGCAGCCTGCTAGCGGGCCCAGGGTGGTTAGATGAGCAGTTCTTC. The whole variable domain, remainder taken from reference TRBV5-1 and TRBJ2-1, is KAGVTQTPRYLIKTRGQQVTLSCSPISGHRSVSWYQQTPGQGLQFLFEYFSETQRNKGNFPGRFSGRQFSNSRSEMNVSTLELGDSALYLCASSLLAGPGWLDEQFFGPGTRLTVL.

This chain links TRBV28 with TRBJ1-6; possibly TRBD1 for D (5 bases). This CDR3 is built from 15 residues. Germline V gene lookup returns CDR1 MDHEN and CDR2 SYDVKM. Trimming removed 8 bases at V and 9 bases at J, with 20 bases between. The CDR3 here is CASSDVGARGSPLHF. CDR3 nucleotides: TGTGCCAGCTCCGACGTAGGGGCGCGGGGTTCACCCCTCCACTTT.

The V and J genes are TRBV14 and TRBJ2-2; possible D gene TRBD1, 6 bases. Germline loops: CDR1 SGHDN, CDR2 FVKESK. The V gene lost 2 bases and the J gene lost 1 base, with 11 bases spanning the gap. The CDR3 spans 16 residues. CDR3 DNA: TGTGCCAGCAGCCAAAGATTACAGGGGAACACCGGGGAGCTGTTTTTT. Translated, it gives CASSQRLQGNTGELFF.

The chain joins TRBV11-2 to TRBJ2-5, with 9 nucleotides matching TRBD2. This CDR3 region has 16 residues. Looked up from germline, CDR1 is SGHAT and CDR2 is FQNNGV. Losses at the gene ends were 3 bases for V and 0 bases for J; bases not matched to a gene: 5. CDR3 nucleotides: TGTGCCAGCAGCTTCTCCCGCGGGGGGGACCAAGAGACCCAGTACTTC. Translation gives CASSFSRGGDQETQYF. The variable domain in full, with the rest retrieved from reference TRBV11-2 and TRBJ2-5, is EAGVAQSPRYKIIEKRQSVAFWCNPISGHATLYWYQQILGQGPKLLIQFQNNGVVDDSQLPKDRFSAERLKGVDSTLKIQPAKLEDSAVYLCASSFSRGGDQETQYFGPGTRLLVL.

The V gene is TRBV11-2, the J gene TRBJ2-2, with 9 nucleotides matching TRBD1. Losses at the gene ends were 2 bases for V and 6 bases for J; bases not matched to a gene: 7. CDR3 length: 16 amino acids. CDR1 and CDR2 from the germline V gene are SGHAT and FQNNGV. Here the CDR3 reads CASSLYHRGRSGELFF. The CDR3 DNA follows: TGTGCCAGCAGCTTATACCACAGGGGGCGATCCGGGGAGCTGTTTTTT. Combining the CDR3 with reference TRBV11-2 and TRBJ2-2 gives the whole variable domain EAGVAQSPRYKIIEKRQSVAFWCNPISGHATLYWYQQILGQGPKLLIQFQNNGVVDDSQLPKDRFSAERLKGVDSTLKIQPAKLEDSAVYLCASSLYHRGRSGELFFGEGSRLTVL.

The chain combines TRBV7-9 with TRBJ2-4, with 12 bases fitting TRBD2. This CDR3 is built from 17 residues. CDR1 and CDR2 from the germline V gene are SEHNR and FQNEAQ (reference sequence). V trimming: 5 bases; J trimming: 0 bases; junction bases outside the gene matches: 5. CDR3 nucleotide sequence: TGTGCCAGCAGCCCCGAGACTAGCGGGAGAGCCAAAAACATTCAGTACTTC. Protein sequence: CASSPETSGRAKNIQYF.